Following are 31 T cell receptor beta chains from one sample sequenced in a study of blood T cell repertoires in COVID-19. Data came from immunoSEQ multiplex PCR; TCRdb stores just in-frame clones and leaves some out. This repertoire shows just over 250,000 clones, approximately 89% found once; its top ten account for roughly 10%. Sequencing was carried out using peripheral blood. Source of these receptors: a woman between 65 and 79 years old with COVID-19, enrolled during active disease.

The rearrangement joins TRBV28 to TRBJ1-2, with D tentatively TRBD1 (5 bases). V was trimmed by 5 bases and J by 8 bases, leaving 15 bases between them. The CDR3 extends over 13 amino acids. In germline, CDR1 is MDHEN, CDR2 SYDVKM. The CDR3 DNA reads TGTGCCAGCAGTGCCCAGGGCGCCGGCGGCTACACCTTC. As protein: CASSAQGAGGYTF.

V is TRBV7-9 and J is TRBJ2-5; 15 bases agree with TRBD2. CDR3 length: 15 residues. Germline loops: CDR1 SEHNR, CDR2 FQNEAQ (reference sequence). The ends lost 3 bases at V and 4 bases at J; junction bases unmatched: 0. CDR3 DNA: TGTGCCAGCAGCTTGGGACTAGCGGGAGGAGAGACCCAGTACTTC. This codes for CASSLGLAGGETQYF.

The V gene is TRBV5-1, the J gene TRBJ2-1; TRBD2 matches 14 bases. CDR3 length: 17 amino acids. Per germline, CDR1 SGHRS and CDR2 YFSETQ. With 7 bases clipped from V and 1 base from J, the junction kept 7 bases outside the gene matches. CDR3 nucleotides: TGCGCCAGCTCCGGGACTAGCGGGAGTGGTTCCTACAATGAGCAGTTCTTC. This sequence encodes CASSGTSGSGSYNEQFF. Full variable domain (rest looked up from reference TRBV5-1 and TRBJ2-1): KAGVTQTPRYLIKTRGQQVTLSCSPISGHRSVSWYQQTPGQGLQFLFEYFSETQRNKGNFPGRFSGRQFSNSRSEMNVSTLELGDSALYLCASSGTSGSGSYNEQFFGPGTRLTVL.

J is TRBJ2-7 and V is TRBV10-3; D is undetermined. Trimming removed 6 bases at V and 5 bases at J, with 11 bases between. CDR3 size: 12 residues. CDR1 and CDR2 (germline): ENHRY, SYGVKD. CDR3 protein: CAIRGGGDEQYF. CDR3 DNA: TGTGCCATCAGAGGCGGTGGAGACGAGCAGTACTTC.

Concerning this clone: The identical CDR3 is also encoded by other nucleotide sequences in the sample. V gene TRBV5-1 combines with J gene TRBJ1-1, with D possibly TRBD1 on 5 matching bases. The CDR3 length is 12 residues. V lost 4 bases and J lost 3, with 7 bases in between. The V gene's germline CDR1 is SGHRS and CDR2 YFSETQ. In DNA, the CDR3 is TGCGCCAGCAGCCCGGGGGACACTGAAGCTTTCTTT. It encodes CASSPGDTEAFF.

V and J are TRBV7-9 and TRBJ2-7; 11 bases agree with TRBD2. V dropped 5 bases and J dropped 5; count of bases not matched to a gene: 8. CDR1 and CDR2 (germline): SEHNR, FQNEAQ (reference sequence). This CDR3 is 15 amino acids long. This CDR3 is CASSTSGTSGNEQYF. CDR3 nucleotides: TGTGCCAGCAGCACTTCCGGGACTAGCGGCAACGAGCAGTACTTC.

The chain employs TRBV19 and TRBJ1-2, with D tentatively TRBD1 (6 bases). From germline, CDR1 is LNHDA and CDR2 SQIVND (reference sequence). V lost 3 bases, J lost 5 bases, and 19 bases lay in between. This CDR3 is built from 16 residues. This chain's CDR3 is CASSIYPGVKPYGYTF. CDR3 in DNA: TGTGCCAGTAGTATCTACCCAGGGGTGAAACCTTATGGCTACACCTTC.

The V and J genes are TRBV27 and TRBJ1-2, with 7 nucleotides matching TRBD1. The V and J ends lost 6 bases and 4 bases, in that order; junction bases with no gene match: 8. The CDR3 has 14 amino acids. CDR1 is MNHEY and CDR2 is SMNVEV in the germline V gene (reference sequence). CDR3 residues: CASRRQGEGYGYTF. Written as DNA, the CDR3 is TGTGCCAGCAGGAGACAGGGTGAGGGCTATGGCTACACCTTC.

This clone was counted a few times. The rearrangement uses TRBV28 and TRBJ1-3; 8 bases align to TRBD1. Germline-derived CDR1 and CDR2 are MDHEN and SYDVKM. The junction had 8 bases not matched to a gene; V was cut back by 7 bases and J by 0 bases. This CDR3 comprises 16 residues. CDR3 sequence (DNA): TGTGCCAGCAACCCTCAGGGGGCGCTCTCTGGAAACACCATATATTTT. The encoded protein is CASNPQGALSGNTIYF. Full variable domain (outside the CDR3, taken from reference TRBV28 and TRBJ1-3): DVKVTQSSRYLVKRTGEKVFLECVQDMDHENMFWYRQDPGLGLRLIYFSYDVKMKEKGDIPEGYSVSREKKERFSLILESASTNQTSMYLCASNPQGALSGNTIYFGEGSWLTVV.

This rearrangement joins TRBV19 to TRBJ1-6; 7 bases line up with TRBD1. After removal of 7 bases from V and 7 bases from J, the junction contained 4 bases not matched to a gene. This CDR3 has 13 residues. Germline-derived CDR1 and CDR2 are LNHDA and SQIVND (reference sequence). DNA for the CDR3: TGTGCCAGTAAGGGGACAGCAAATTCACCCCTCCACTTT. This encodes CASKGTANSPLHF. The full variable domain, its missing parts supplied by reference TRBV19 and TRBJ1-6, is DGGITQSPKYLFRKEGQNVTLSCEQNLNHDAMYWYRQDPGQGLRLIYYSQIVNDFQKGDIAEGYSVSREKKESFPLTVTSAQKNPTAFYLCASKGTANSPLHFGNGTRLTVT.

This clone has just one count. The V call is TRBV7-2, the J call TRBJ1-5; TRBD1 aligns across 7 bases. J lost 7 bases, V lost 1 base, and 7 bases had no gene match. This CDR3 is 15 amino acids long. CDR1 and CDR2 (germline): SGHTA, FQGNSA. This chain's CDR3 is CASSLVEGAQQPQHF. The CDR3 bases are TGTGCCAGCAGCTTAGTGGAGGGGGCACAGCAGCCCCAGCATTTT.

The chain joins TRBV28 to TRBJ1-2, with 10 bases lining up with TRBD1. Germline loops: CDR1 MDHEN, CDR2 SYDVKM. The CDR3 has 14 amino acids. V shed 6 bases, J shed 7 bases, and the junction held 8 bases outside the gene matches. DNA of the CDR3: TGTGCCAGCAGCCTCGGGACAGGGGTTAGTGGCTACACCTTC. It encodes CASSLGTGVSGYTF.

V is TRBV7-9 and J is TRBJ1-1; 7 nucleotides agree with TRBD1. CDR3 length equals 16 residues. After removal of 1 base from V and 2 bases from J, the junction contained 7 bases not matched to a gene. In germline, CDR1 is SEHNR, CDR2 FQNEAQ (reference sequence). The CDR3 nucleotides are TGTGCCAGCAGCTTAGGGACAGGACCCTCCAACACTGAAGCTTTCTTT. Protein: CASSLGTGPSNTEAFF. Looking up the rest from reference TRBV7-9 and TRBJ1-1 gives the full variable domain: DTGVSQNPRHKITKRGQNVTFRCDPISEHNRLYWYRQTLGQGPEFLTYFQNEAQLEKSRLLSDRFSAERPKGSFSTLEIQRTEQGDSAMYLCASSLGTGPSNTEAFFGQGTRLTVV.

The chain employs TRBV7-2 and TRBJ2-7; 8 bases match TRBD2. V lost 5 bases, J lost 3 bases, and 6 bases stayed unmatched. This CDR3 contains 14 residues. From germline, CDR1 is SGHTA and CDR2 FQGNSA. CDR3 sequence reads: CASSPREGLYEQYF. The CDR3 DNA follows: TGTGCCAGCAGCCCACGGGAGGGCCTCTACGAGCAGTACTTC.

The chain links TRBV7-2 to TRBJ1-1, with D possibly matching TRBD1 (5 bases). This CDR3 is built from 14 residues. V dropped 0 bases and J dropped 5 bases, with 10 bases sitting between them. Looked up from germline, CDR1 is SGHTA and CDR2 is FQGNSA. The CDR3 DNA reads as TGTGCCAGCAGCTTAGCTCAGGGTTCGACTGAAGCTTTCTTT. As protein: CASSLAQGSTEAFF.

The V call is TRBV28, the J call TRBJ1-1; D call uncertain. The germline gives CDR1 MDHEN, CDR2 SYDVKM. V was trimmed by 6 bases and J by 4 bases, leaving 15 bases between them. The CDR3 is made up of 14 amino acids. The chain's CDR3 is CASRFGGLITEAFF. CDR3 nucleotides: TGTGCCAGCAGGTTCGGAGGACTGATCACTGAAGCTTTCTTT. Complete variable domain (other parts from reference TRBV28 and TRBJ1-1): DVKVTQSSRYLVKRTGEKVFLECVQDMDHENMFWYRQDPGLGLRLIYFSYDVKMKEKGDIPEGYSVSREKKERFSLILESASTNQTSMYLCASRFGGLITEAFFGQGTRLTVV.

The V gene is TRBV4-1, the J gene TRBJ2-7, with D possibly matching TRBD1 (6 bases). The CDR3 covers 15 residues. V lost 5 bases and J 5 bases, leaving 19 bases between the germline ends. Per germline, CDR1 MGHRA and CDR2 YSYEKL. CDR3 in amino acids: CASSEQGIGVDEQYF. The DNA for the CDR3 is TGCGCCAGCAGCGAACAGGGTATAGGAGTTGACGAGCAGTACTTC.

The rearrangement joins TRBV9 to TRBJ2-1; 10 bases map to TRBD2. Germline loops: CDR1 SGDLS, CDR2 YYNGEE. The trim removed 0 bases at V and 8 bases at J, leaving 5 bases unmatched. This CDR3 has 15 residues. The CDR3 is CASSVVASGSYEQFF. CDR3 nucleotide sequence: TGTGCCAGCAGCGTAGTCGCTAGCGGGAGCTATGAGCAGTTCTTC.

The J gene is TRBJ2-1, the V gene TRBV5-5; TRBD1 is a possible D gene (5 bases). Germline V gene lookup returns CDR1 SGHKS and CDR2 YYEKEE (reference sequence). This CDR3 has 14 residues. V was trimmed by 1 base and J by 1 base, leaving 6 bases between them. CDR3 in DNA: TGTGCCAGCAGCTTGACAGGTTCCTACAATGAGCAGTTCTTC. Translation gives CASSLTGSYNEQFF. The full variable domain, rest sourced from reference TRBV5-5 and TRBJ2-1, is DAGVTQSPTHLIKTRGQQVTLRCSPISGHKSVSWYQQVLGQGPQFIFQYYEKEERGRGNFPDRFSARQFPNYSSELNVNALLLGDSALYLCASSLTGSYNEQFFGPGTRLTVL.

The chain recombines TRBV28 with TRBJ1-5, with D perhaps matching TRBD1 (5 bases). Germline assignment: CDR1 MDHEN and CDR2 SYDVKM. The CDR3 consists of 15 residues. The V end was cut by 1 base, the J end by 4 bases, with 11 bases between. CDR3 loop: CASSLSPGGNQPQHF. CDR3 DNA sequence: TGTGCCAGCAGTTTATCGCCCGGGGGAAATCAGCCCCAGCATTTT. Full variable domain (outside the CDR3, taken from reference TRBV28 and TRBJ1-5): DVKVTQSSRYLVKRTGEKVFLECVQDMDHENMFWYRQDPGLGLRLIYFSYDVKMKEKGDIPEGYSVSREKKERFSLILESASTNQTSMYLCASSLSPGGNQPQHFGDGTRLSIL.

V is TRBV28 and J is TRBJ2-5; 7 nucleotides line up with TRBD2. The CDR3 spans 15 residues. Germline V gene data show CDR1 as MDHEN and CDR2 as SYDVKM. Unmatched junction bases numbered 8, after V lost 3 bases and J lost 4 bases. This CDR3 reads CASSFAYPGGETQYF. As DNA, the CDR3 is TGTGCCAGCAGTTTTGCTTACCCGGGAGGAGAGACCCAGTACTTC.

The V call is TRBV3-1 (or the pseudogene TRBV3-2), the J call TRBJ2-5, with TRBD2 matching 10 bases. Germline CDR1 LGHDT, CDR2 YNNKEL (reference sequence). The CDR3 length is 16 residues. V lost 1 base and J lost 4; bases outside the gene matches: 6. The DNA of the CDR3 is TGTGCCAGCAGCCAAGGAGCGGGAGGGCCGGGAGAGACCCAGTACTTC. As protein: CASSQGAGGPGETQYF.

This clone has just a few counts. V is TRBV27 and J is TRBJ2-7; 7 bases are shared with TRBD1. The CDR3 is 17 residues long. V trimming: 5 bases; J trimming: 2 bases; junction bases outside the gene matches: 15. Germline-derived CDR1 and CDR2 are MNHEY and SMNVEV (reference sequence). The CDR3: CASSPPTGISHTYEQYF. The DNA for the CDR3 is TGTGCCAGCAGTCCTCCGACAGGGATCTCCCATACCTACGAGCAGTACTTC.

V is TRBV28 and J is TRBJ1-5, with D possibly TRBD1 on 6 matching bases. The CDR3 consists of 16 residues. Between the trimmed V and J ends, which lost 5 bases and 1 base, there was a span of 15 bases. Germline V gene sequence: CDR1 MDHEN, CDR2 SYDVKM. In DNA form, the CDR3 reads TGTGCCAGCAGTCCCCACAGGGTCTCGAGCAATCAGCCCCAGCATTTT. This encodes CASSPHRVSSNQPQHF.

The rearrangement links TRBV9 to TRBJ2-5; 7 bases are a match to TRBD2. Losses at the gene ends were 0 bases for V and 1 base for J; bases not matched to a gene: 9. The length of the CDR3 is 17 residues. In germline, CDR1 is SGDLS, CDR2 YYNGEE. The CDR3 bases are TGTGCCAGCAGCGTAGATTCATGGGGAGGGACCCAAGAGACCCAGTACTTC. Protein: CASSVDSWGGTQETQYF.

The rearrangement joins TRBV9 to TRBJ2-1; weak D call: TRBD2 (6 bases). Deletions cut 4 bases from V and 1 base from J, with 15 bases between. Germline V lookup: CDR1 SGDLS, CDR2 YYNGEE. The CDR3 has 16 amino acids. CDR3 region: CASSPLGEASYNEQFF. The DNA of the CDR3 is TGTGCCAGCAGCCCCCTGGGGGAGGCATCCTACAATGAGCAGTTCTTC.

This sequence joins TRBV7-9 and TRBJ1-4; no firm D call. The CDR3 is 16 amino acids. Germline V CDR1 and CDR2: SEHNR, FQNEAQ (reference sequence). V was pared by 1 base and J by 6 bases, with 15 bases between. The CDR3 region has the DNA TGTGCCAGCAGCTTAGTATTCTTTACCGGGGATGAAAAACTGTTTTTT. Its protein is CASSLVFFTGDEKLFF.

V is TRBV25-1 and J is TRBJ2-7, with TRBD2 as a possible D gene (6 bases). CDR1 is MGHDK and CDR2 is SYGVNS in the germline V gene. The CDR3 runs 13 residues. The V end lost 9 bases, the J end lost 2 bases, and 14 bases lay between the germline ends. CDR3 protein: CARLGGRAYEQYF. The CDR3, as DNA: TGTGCCAGGTTGGGGGGACGGGCCTACGAGCAGTACTTC.

The CDR3 is CASSRTGRMNTEAFF. The DNA for the CDR3 is TGTGCCAGCAGCAGGACAGGGCGTATGAACACTGAAGCTTTCTTT. V gene TRBV5-5 combines with J gene TRBJ1-1; 8 bases agree with TRBD1. This CDR3 region has 15 residues. The germline gives CDR1 SGHKS, CDR2 YYEKEE (reference sequence). The J segment lost 0 bases and the V segment lost 4 bases, leaving 5 bases of the junction unmatched.

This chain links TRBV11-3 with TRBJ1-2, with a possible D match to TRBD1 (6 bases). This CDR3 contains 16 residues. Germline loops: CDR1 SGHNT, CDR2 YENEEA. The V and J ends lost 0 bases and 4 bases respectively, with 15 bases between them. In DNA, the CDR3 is TGTGCCAGCAGCTTAGATCTATTTTTGGGGGCCTATGGCTACACCTTC. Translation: CASSLDLFLGAYGYTF.

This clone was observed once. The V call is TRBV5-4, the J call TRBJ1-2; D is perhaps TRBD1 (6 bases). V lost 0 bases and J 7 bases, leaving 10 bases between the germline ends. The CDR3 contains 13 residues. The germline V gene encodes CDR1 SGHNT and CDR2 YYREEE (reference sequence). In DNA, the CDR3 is TGTGCCAGCAGCTTGGCCGGACAGATTGGCTACACCTTC. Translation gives CASSLAGQIGYTF.